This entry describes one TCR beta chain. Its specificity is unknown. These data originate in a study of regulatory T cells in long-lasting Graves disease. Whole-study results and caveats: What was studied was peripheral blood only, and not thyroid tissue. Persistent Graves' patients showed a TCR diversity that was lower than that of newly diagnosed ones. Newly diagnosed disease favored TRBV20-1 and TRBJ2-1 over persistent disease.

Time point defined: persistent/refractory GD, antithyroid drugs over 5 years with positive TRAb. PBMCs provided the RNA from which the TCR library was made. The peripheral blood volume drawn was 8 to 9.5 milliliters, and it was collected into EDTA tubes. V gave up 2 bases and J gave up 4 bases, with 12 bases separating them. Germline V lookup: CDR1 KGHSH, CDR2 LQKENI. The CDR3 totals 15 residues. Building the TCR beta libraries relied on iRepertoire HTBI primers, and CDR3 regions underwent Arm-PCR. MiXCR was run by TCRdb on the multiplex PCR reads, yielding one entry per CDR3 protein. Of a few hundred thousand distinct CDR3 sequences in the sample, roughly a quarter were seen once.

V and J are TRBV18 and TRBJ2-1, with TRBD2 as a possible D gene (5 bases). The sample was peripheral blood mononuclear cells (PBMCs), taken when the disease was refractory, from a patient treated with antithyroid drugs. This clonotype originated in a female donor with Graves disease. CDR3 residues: CASSPREQAYNEQFF. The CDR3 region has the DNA TGTGCCAGCTCACCAAGGGAGCAAGCTTACAATGAGCAGTTCTTC.